A selection of T cell receptor beta chains follows, all from one sample in a study of response to subunit inactivated influenza vaccine. TCRdb fed the RT-PCR reads into MiXCR, producing one record per CDR3 protein. The sample carries 630,000 or so distinct CDR3 sequences, approximately 14% recorded once. Sequenced here: PBMCs from blood, sampled 11 to 12 days after vaccination. Every receptor here comes from a man aged 45 to 65 who received an inactivated influenza vaccine. Each CDR3 is given with its conserved first and last residue. A D gene is named only where the DNA matches it firmly. Some rows mark clone size as missing; the rest say once, few, many or name a class of expanded clone.

clone_size	v_call	d_call	j_call	cdr3_aa	cdr3_nt
many	TRBV5-1	NA	TRBJ2-5	CASSNGQFQGETQYF	TGCGCCAGCAGCAACGGACAGTTTCAAGGGGAGACCCAGTACTTC
NA	TRBV6-1	NA	TRBJ1-2	CASSERGTDYGYTF	TGTGCCAGCAGTGAAAGGGGGACGGACTATGGCTACACCTTC
few	TRBV4-3	NA	TRBJ2-7	CASSHNVGGYEQYF	TGCGCCAGCAGCCATAATGTAGGAGGCTACGAGCAGTACTTC
few	TRBV4-2	NA	TRBJ2-3	CASSQLAGVAGDTQYF	TGTGCCAGCAGCCAACTTGCAGGGGTTGCAGGGGATACGCAGTATTTT
NA	TRBV20-1	TRBD1	TRBJ2-7	CSAGGQGGTEQYF	TGCAGTGCCGGGGGACAGGGAGGTACCGAGCAGTACTTC
few	TRBV4-3	NA	TRBJ2-3	CASSQAKNTDTQYF	TGCGCCAGCAGCCAAGCTAAGAACACAGATACGCAGTATTTT
NA	TRBV29-1	NA	TRBJ2-4	CSVEALAKNIQYF	TGCAGCGTTGAGGCCCTAGCCAAAAACATTCAGTACTTC
NA	TRBV6-2/TRBV6-3	TRBD1	TRBJ1-5	CASSSTGVNQPQHF	TGTGCCAGCAGTTCGACAGGGGTCAATCAGCCCCAGCATTTT
NA	TRBV11-2	TRBD1	TRBJ2-7	CASSLGTGEIYEQYF	TGTGCCAGCAGCTTAGGGACAGGGGAAATCTACGAGCAGTACTTC
NA	TRBV7-2	TRBD1	TRBJ2-3	CASREQGASDTQYF	TGTGCCAGCAGGGAACAGGGGGCATCAGATACGCAGTATTTT
few	TRBV4-3	NA	TRBJ1-1	CASSQGIFGRNTEAFF	TGCGCCAGCAGCCAAGGCATCTTTGGCAGGAACACTGAAGCTTTCTTT
many	TRBV7-9	NA	TRBJ1-2	CASSFRGGYGYTF	TGTGCCAGCAGCTTCCGGGGAGGGTATGGCTACACCTTC
few	TRBV6-6	TRBD1	TRBJ2-7	CASWGTGDREQYF	TGTGCCAGCTGGGGGACAGGGGATCGCGAGCAGTACTTC
NA	TRBV20-1	NA	TRBJ2-7	CSARSGDRSSYEQYF	TGCAGTGCTAGGTCTGGAGACAGGAGCTCCTACGAGCAGTACTTC
many	TRBV11-1	NA	TRBJ1-1	CASSLVRNTEAFF	TGTGCCAGCAGCTTAGTACGGAACACTGAAGCTTTCTTT
NA	TRBV20-1	NA	TRBJ2-1	CSARDKGMGSGFWNEQFF	TGCAGTGCTAGAGATAAAGGAATGGGATCGGGCTTTTGGAATGAGCAGTTCTTC
few	TRBV7-2	NA	TRBJ2-3	CASSQRWGTDTQYF	TGTGCCAGCAGCCAAAGGTGGGGCACAGATACGCAGTATTTT
few	TRBV7-9	NA	TRBJ2-7	CASSSMDEQYF	TGTGCCAGCTCAAGTATGGACGAGCAGTACTTC
NA	TRBV7-9	NA	TRBJ2-2	CASSPSQGRTGELFF	TGTGCCAGCAGCCCCTCCCAGGGACGCACCGGGGAGCTGTTTTTT
few	TRBV14	TRBD2	TRBJ2-1	CASSHTGTSGNHEFF	TGTGCCAGCAGCCATACCGGGACTAGCGGGAACCATGAGTTCTTC
NA	TRBV4-2	NA	TRBJ2-3	CASSPRGDRRINTDTQYF	TGTGCCAGCAGCCCCCGGGGAGATCGGCGGATAAACACAGATACGCAGTATTTT
NA	TRBV4-1	NA	TRBJ2-7	CASSQFLAYEQYF	TGCGCCAGCAGCCAATTCCTAGCATACGAGCAGTACTTC
few	TRBV12-3/TRBV12-4	TRBD1	TRBJ2-7	CASSFKGARYEQYF	TGTGCCAGCAGCTTCAAGGGGGCGCGCTACGAGCAGTACTTC
few	TRBV11-2	NA	TRBJ2-2	CASSLVRLTRGVDNGELFF	TGTGCCAGCAGCTTAGTTCGGTTAACAAGGGGCGTTGACAACGGGGAGCTGTTTTTT
few	TRBV6-2/TRBV6-3	NA	TRBJ2-2	CASRWDSVLGELFF	TGTGCCAGCAGATGGGACTCGGTTCTCGGGGAGCTGTTTTTT
NA	TRBV7-2	TRBD2	TRBJ2-7	CASSLLAGVYEQYF	TGTGCCAGCAGCTTACTAGCGGGGGTTTACGAGCAGTACTTC
few	TRBV3-1	NA	TRBJ1-3	CASSPWRASSGNTIYF	TGTGCCAGCAGCCCTTGGAGGGCTAGCTCTGGAAACACCATATATTTT
few	TRBV9	TRBD2	TRBJ2-1	CASSAPFLAGAYDEQFF	TGTGCCAGCAGCGCTCCGTTTCTAGCGGGAGCTTACGATGAGCAGTTCTTC
many	TRBV5-1	NA	TRBJ2-1	CASSAGQIIFSYNEQFF	TGCGCCAGCAGCGCGGGACAGATTATTTTCTCCTACAATGAGCAGTTCTTC
few	TRBV29-1	NA	TRBJ2-1	CSAEGPAVDEQFF	TGCAGCGCCGAGGGACCGGCAGTCGATGAGCAGTTCTTC
few	TRBV2	TRBD2	TRBJ2-2	CASGLAGGTGELFF	TGTGCCAGCGGACTAGCGGGAGGGACCGGGGAGCTGTTTTTT
NA	TRBV7-9	NA	TRBJ2-2	CASSLDVHRANTGELFF	TGTGCCAGCAGCCTAGATGTCCACCGGGCGAACACCGGGGAGCTGTTTTTT
NA	TRBV12-3/TRBV12-4	NA	TRBJ2-1	CASDIRPHEQFF	TGTGCCAGTGACATCAGGCCCCATGAGCAGTTCTTC
few	TRBV19	TRBD1	TRBJ2-4	CASSGGQGPGIQYF	TGTGCCAGTAGCGGTGGACAGGGTCCTGGCATTCAGTACTTC
many	TRBV7-2	NA	TRBJ2-6	CASSPQVRSGANVLTF	TGTGCCAGCAGCCCCCAAGTTAGATCTGGGGCCAACGTCCTGACTTTC
few	TRBV7-2	NA	TRBJ2-2	CASSFNRPTGELFF	TGTGCCAGCAGCTTTAACCGTCCGACCGGGGAGCTGTTTTTT
NA	TRBV5-4	TRBD1	TRBJ1-1	CASSTERTGGEAFF	TGTGCCAGCAGCACCGAAAGGACAGGGGGTGAAGCTTTCTTT
NA	TRBV4-3	NA	TRBJ2-1	CASSQVWENNNEQFF	TGCGCCAGCAGCCAAGTTTGGGAGAACAACAATGAGCAGTTCTTC
few	TRBV6-6	NA	TRBJ2-2	CASRQVLGGELFF	TGTGCCAGCAGACAGGTTTTAGGCGGGGAGCTGTTTTTT
NA	TRBV4-3	TRBD1	TRBJ2-5	CASSHAGGEETQYF	TGCGCCAGCAGCCATGCAGGGGGCGAAGAGACCCAGTACTTC
few	TRBV20-1	TRBD2	TRBJ2-5	CSAFHPDLGLAGWKAQYF	TGCAGTGCCTTCCACCCCGACCTCGGACTAGCGGGGTGGAAGGCCCAGTACTTC
few	TRBV6-1	NA	TRBJ1-6	CASSGGDGINSPLHF	TGTGCCAGCAGTGGGGGCGACGGGATCAATTCACCCCTCCACTTT
many	TRBV7-8	NA	TRBJ1-2	CASSYRSTGSNYGYTF	TGTGCCAGCAGCTACCGGAGCACAGGGTCCAACTATGGCTACACCTTC
NA	TRBV7-2	TRBD1	TRBJ2-7	CASSSMDRNYEQYF	TGTGCCAGCAGCTCAATGGACAGGAACTACGAGCAGTACTTC
many	TRBV6-5	TRBD2	TRBJ2-7	CASSQTSGSSYEQYF	TGTGCCAGCAGCCAGACTAGCGGAAGCTCCTACGAGCAGTACTTC
few	TRBV6-2/TRBV6-3	NA	TRBJ2-1	CASSYGRNSYNEQFF	TGTGCCAGCAGTTACGGGAGAAACTCCTACAATGAGCAGTTCTTC
many	TRBV5-8	NA	TRBJ1-2	CASSLGQELAYYGYTF	TGTGCCAGCAGCTTGGGACAGGAACTAGCCTACTATGGCTACACCTTC
many	TRBV28	TRBD2	TRBJ2-2	CASSFLAGTSGNTGELFF	TGTGCCAGCAGTTTCCTAGCCGGGACTAGCGGCAACACCGGGGAGCTGTTTTTT
NA	TRBV3-1	TRBD1	TRBJ2-4	CASSQTWQGANIQYF	TGTGCCAGCAGCCAAACTTGGCAGGGGGCAAACATTCAGTACTTC
NA	TRBV5-5	NA	TRBJ2-1	CASSLGPTGSYEQFF	TGTGCCAGCAGCTTGGGTCCTACCGGGAGCTATGAGCAGTTCTTC
NA	TRBV6-1	TRBD1	TRBJ2-5	CASGQLRGQETQYF	TGTGCCAGCGGTCAGCTCAGGGGGCAAGAGACCCAGTACTTC
many	TRBV5-1	NA	TRBJ2-5	CASSEVQETQYF	TGCGCCAGCAGTGAGGTCCAAGAGACCCAGTACTTC
NA	TRBV20-1	NA	TRBJ1-4	CSALKVEGIGSFF	TGCAGTGCTCTTAAAGTAGAGGGGATCGGATCATTTTTT
NA	TRBV20-1	TRBD1	TRBJ2-5	CSARDRPGGQYF	TGCAGTGCTAGAGATCGCCCAGGGGGCCAGTACTTC
few	TRBV3-1	NA	TRBJ2-1	CASSQMLAANEQFF	TGTGCCAGCAGCCAGATGTTAGCGGCCAATGAGCAGTTCTTC
NA	TRBV20-1	TRBD2	TRBJ2-1	CSARGSGSSYNEQFF	TGCAGTGCTAGGGGTAGCGGGAGCTCCTACAATGAGCAGTTCTTC
NA	TRBV12-3/TRBV12-4	NA	TRBJ1-5	CASSLGTGGLGPQHF	TGTGCCAGCAGTTTGGGGACCGGAGGGCTGGGGCCCCAGCATTTT